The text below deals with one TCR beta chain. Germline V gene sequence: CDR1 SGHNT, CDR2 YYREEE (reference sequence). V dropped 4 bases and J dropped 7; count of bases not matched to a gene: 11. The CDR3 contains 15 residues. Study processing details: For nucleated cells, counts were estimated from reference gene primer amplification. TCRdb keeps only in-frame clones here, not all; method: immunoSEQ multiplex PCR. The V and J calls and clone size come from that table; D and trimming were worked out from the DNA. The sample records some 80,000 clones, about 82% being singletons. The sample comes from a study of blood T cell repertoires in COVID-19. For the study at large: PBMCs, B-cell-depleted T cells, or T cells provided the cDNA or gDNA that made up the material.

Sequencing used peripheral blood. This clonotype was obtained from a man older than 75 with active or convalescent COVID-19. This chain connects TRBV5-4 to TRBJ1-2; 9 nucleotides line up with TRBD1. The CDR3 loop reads CASSADRDRVFGYTF. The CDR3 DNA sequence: TGTGCCAGCAGCGCTGACCGGGACAGGGTTTTTGGCTACACCTTC.